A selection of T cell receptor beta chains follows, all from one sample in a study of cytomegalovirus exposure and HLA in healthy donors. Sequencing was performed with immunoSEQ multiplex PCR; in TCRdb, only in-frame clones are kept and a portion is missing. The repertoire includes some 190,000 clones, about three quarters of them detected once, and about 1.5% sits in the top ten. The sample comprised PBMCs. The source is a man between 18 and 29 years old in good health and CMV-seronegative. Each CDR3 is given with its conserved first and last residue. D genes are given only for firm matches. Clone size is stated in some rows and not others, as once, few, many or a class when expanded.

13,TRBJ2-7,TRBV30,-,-,CAWSGAAGYEQYF,TGTGCCTGGAGTGGGGCAGCTGGCTACGAGCAGTACTTC
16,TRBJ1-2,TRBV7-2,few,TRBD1,CASSLEPQGAQYGYTF,TGTGCCAGCAGCTTAGAGCCGCAGGGGGCTCAGTATGGCTACACCTTC
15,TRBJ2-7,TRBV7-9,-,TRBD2,CASSQTSGVSYEQYF,TGTGCCAGCAGCCAGACTAGCGGGGTCTCCTACGAGCAGTACTTC
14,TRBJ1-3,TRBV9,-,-,CASSPWGLEDTIYF,TGTGCCAGCAGCCCATGGGGGCTTGAGGACACCATATATTTT
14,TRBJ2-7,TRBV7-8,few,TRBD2,CASRTASGGYEQYF,TGTGCCAGCAGGACCGCTAGCGGGGGGTACGAGCAGTACTTC
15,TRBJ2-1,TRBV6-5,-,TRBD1,CASSAGTGLYGEQFF,TGTGCCAGCAGTGCCGGGACAGGGTTGTATGGGGAGCAGTTCTTC
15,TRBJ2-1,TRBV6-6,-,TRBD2,CASLTGLAGFNEQFF,TGTGCCAGCCTCACGGGACTAGCGGGATTTAATGAGCAGTTCTTC
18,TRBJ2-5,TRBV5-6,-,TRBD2,CASSWSGLAGILQETQYF,TGTGCCAGCAGCTGGTCGGGACTAGCGGGAATTTTGCAAGAGACCCAGTACTTC
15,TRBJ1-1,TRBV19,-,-,CASSIVGSQGQSAFF,TGTGCCAGTAGTATAGTTGGCAGCCAGGGGCAGAGCGCTTTCTTT
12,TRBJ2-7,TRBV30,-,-,CAWSPNTYEQYF,TGTGCCTGGAGTCCGAACACCTACGAGCAGTACTTC
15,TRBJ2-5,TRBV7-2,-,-,CASSPRTVRQETQYF,TGTGCCAGCAGCCCACGGACTGTCCGCCAAGAGACCCAGTACTTC
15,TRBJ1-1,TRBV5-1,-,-,CASSPEGQMNTEAFF,TGCGCCAGCAGCCCGGAGGGTCAGATGAACACTGAAGCTTTCTTT
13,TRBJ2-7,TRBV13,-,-,CASSFENSYEQYF,TGTGCCAGCAGCTTTGAGAACTCCTACGAGCAGTACTTC
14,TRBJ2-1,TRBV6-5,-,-,CASSYSIQGNEQFF,TGTGCCAGCAGTTACTCCATCCAGGGCAATGAGCAGTTCTTC
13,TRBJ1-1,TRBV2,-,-,CASSEQRGTEAFF,TGTGCCAGCAGTGAACAAAGGGGCACTGAAGCTTTCTTT
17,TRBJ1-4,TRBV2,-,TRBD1,CASRPGQGAVTAEKLFF,TGTGCCAGCCGTCCCGGACAGGGGGCGGTTACAGCTGAAAAACTGTTTTTT
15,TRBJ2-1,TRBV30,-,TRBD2,CAWSYLAGDYNEQFF,TGTGCCTGGAGTTATCTAGCGGGAGACTACAATGAGCAGTTCTTC
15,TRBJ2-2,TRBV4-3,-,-,CASSQDWRGPGELFF,TGCGCCAGCAGCCAAGATTGGAGGGGTCCCGGGGAGCTGTTTTTT
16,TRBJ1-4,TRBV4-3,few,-,CASSQDLVDSWEKLFF,TGCGCCAGCAGCCAAGATCTAGTGGACAGTTGGGAAAAACTGTTTTTT
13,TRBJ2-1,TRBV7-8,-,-,CASSLDVSQGRIF,TGTGCCAGCAGCCTCGACGTAAGCCAGGGGCGGATCTTC